These 20 T cell receptor beta chains originate from one sample sequenced in a study of neoadjuvant anti-PD-1 for oral cavity cancer. The assay was immunoSEQ multiplex PCR, and TCRdb's table has in-frame clones only and misses some. The sample lists more than 13,000 clones; around 70% were seen once. Stated time point: after neoadjuvant nivolumab, at surgical resection. The source material was PBMCs, sampled after nivolumab (anti-PD-1) treatment. The source is a person between 35 and 79 years old with oral cavity squamous cell carcinoma.

The V call is TRBV19, the J call TRBJ2-2, with TRBD1 matching 12 bases. The CDR3 has 15 residues. Germline loops: CDR1 LNHDA, CDR2 SQIVND (reference sequence). Trimming at V came to 4 bases and at J to 4 bases, leaving 1 base not matched to a gene. CDR3 in amino acids: CASSTGQGATGELFF. CDR3 coding DNA: TGTGCCAGTAGTACGGGACAGGGGGCCACCGGGGAGCTGTTTTTT. Full variable domain (rest looked up from reference TRBV19 and TRBJ2-2): DGGITQSPKYLFRKEGQNVTLSCEQNLNHDAMYWYRQDPGQGLRLIYYSQIVNDFQKGDIAEGYSVSREKKESFPLTVTSAQKNPTAFYLCASSTGQGATGELFFGEGSRLTVL.

This clone was observed a handful of times. The rearrangement joins TRBV2 to TRBJ2-3, with D tentatively TRBD1 (5 bases). The CDR3 loop spans 14 amino acids. V shed 0 bases and J shed 4 bases, with 8 bases lying between them. Germline loops: CDR1 SNHLY, CDR2 FYNNEI. DNA of the CDR3: TGTGCCAGCAGTGAAGCTGGCAGGGCAGATACGCAGTATTTT. It translates to CASSEAGRADTQYF. Variable domain in full (rest from reference TRBV2 and TRBJ2-3): EPEVTQTPSHQVTQMGQEVILRCVPISNHLYFYWYRQILGQKVEFLVSFYNNEISEKSEIFDDQFSVERPDGSNFTLKIRSTKLEDSAMYFCASSEAGRADTQYFGPGTRLTVL.

V gene TRBV9 combines with J gene TRBJ1-1; no clear D gene. Trimming shortened V by 1 base and J by 2 bases, and 6 bases separated the two germline ends. Germline CDR1 reads SGDLS; CDR2 reads YYNGEE. The CDR3 covers 13 residues. CDR3 sequence reads: CASSVHPNTEAFF. The CDR3 DNA reads as TGTGCCAGCAGCGTACACCCCAACACTGAAGCTTTCTTT.

The chain links TRBV23-1 to TRBJ2-2; D is possibly TRBD1 or TRBD2 (6 bases each). TRBV23-1 is an ORF; its function is uncertain. This CDR3 is 13 amino acids long. Deletions cut 4 bases from V and 6 bases from J, with 9 bases between. The CDR3 loop reads CASSRRGAGELFF. For the CDR3, the DNA is TGCGCCAGCAGTCGGAGGGGGGCCGGGGAGCTGTTTTTT.

V gene TRBV5-6 combines with J gene TRBJ2-7; 7 bases fit TRBD1. The V segment lost 4 bases and the J segment 7 bases; nucleotides outside the gene matches: 5. This CDR3 is built from 12 residues. CDR1 SGHDT and CDR2 YYEEEE come from the germline V gene. The CDR3 spells CASSPGQREQYF. CDR3 in DNA: TGTGCCAGCAGCCCGGGACAGAGAGAGCAGTACTTC. The full variable domain, its missing parts supplied by reference TRBV5-6 and TRBJ2-7, is DAGVTQSPTHLIKTRGQQVTLRCSPKSGHDTVSWYQQALGQGPQFIFQYYEEEERQRGNFPDRFSGHQFPNYSSELNVNALLLGDSALYLCASSPGQREQYFGPGTRLTVT.

CDR3 in DNA: TGTGCCAGCAGTTTTGGACTGAGCTACAATGAGCAGTTCTTC. This sequence encodes CASSFGLSYNEQFF. This rearrangement joins TRBV27 to TRBJ2-1, with a possible D match to TRBD2 (5 bases). Trimming removed 3 bases at V and 3 bases at J, with 9 bases between. The CDR3 has 14 amino acids. The germline V gene encodes CDR1 MNHEY and CDR2 SMNVEV (reference sequence).

CDR3 bases: TGTGCCAGCAGTTTATTACAGAAAATCTTTTTT. Translating it yields CASSLLQKIFF. V usage is TRBV28 and J usage is TRBJ1-4; D not certain. V was clipped by 1 base and J by 17 bases, with 11 bases between them. This CDR3 spans 11 amino acids. CDR1 and CDR2 from the germline V gene are MDHEN and SYDVKM.

The chain links TRBV19 to TRBJ1-1; 7 bases align to TRBD1. The junction had 7 bases not matched to a gene; V was cut back by 5 bases and J by 1 base. The CDR3 extends over 15 amino acids. Germline V gene data show CDR1 as LNHDA and CDR2 as SQIVND (reference sequence). The CDR3 nucleotides are TGTGCCAGTAGTCGACAGGGTTGGTCGAACACTGAAGCTTTCTTT. Its protein product is CASSRQGWSNTEAFF.

This chain uses TRBV6-6 with TRBJ1-4, with 7 bases fitting TRBD1. With 4 bases clipped from V and 6 bases from J, the junction kept 5 bases outside the gene matches. CDR1 and CDR2 from the germline V gene are MNHNY and SVGAGI (reference sequence). The CDR3 has 14 amino acids. The CDR3 region is CASSSGGSYEKLFF. CDR3 nucleotides: TGTGCCAGCAGTTCAGGGGGGAGTTATGAAAAACTGTTTTTT.

The J gene is TRBJ2-1, the V gene TRBV6-5; no definite D call. Germline lookup yields CDR1 MNHEY and CDR2 SVGAGI. Trimming stripped 6 bases from V and 10 bases from J, with 10 bases between. The CDR3 length is 11 residues. CDR3 coding DNA: TGTGCCAGCAGCTGGGGTGGAGAGCAGTTCTTC. Its translation is CASSWGGEQFF.

The chain is built from TRBV14 and TRBJ2-3, with 10 bases lining up with TRBD1. Germline CDR1 is SGHDN and CDR2 is FVKESK. Unmatched junction bases numbered 4, after V lost 2 bases and J lost 2 bases. CDR3 length: 16 amino acids. The CDR3 nucleotides are TGTGCCAGCAGCCAAACCGGGACAGGGGACACAGATACGCAGTATTTT. This codes for CASSQTGTGDTDTQYF.

V gene TRBV6-1 combines with J gene TRBJ2-3; no clear D. Germline CDR1 is MNHNS and CDR2 is SASEGT. The CDR3 sequence is 12 residues long. The ends were cut back, 7 bases at V and 0 bases at J, with 5 bases in the middle. CDR3 residues: CASTGSTDTQYF. DNA for the CDR3: TGTGCCAGCACTGGGAGCACAGATACGCAGTATTTT.

In this sample, this clone turned up a few times. V gene TRBV7-2 combines with J gene TRBJ1-3, with D possibly matching TRBD1 (5 bases). The CDR3 length is 16 residues. CDR1 is SGHTA and CDR2 is FQGNSA in the germline V gene. The V and J ends lost 2 bases and 0 bases respectively, with 11 bases between them. This CDR3 is CASSLQGLSSGNTIYF. The CDR3 region has the DNA TGTGCCAGCAGCTTACAGGGCCTCAGCTCTGGAAACACCATATATTTT. Together with reference TRBV7-2 and TRBJ1-3, the CDR3 gives the full variable domain: GAGVSQSPSNKVTEKGKDVELRCDPISGHTALYWYRQSLGQGLEFLIYFQGNSAPDKSGLPSDRFSAERTGGSVSTLTIQRTQQEDSAVYLCASSLQGLSSGNTIYFGEGSWLTVV.

The V and J genes are TRBV30 and TRBJ2-2, with D unresolved. The CDR3 has 15 residues. The V end was cut by 3 bases, the J end by 2 bases, with 13 bases between. Germline CDR1 GTSNPN, CDR2 SVGIG (reference sequence). The CDR3 loop reads CAWSKVFINTGELFF. CDR3 coding DNA: TGTGCCTGGAGCAAAGTCTTCATCAACACCGGGGAGCTGTTTTTT.

The rearrangement uses TRBV15 and TRBJ2-3; 8 bases map to TRBD2. Germline CDR1 reads LNHNV; CDR2 reads YYDKDF (reference sequence). V lost 1 base and J lost 7; bases outside the gene matches: 10. The CDR3 covers 16 residues. CDR3 loop: CATSRGGSGVSYTQYF. The CDR3, as DNA: TGTGCCACCAGCAGAGGAGGTAGCGGGGTCAGTTATACGCAGTATTTT.

The chain employs TRBV7-3 and TRBJ2-1; possibly TRBD2 for D (6 bases). The CDR3 sequence is 16 residues long. Germline V gene data show CDR1 as SGHTA and CDR2 as FQGTGA. Deletions cut 4 bases from V and 6 bases from J, with 19 bases between. This CDR3 is CASSSGRLVGGNEQFF. Written as DNA, the CDR3 is TGTGCCAGCAGCTCAGGGCGACTAGTCGGGGGCAATGAGCAGTTCTTC.

The table lists this clone with a few counts. The rearrangement joins TRBV5-1 to TRBJ2-2; D possibly corresponds to TRBD1 (6 bases). The germline V and J ends were trimmed by 3 bases and 2 bases, with 17 bases remaining between them. Germline CDR1 reads SGHRS; CDR2 reads YFSETQ. CDR3 length equals 17 residues. The CDR3, as DNA: TGCGCCAGCAGCTGGTCGACAGGCTTTCAAAACACCGGGGAGCTGTTTTTT. Amino acid sequence: CASSWSTGFQNTGELFF.

This rearrangement joins TRBV19 to TRBJ2-7, with 9 bases identical to TRBD1. The germline V gene has CDR1 LNHDA and CDR2 SQIVND (reference sequence). The CDR3 runs 15 residues. V shed 4 bases and J 4 bases; nucleotides not matched to a gene: 8. As DNA, the CDR3 is TGTGCCAGTAGTACCCGGGGACAGGGAGGGTACGAGCAGTACTTC. Amino acids: CASSTRGQGGYEQYF.

V usage is TRBV27 and J usage is TRBJ2-7; tentative D call: TRBD2 (6 bases). Trimming left V 0 bases short and J 5 bases short, with 8 bases between. The CDR3 totals 13 residues. The germline V gene encodes CDR1 MNHEY and CDR2 SMNVEV (reference sequence). CDR3 nucleotide sequence: TGTGCCAGCAGTTTATCCGGGAGAAACGAGCAGTACTTC. It codes for CASSLSGRNEQYF.

This rearrangement joins TRBV9 to TRBJ1-4, with a tentative D call TRBD1 (5 bases). There are 14 residues in the CDR3. Looked up from germline, CDR1 is SGDLS and CDR2 is YYNGEE. V was shortened by 4 bases and J by 4 bases, with 11 bases between the two germline ends. The CDR3 DNA is TGTGCCAGCAGCCCCCGGGGCCTTAATGAAAAACTGTTTTTT. Amino acids: CASSPRGLNEKLFF.